Listed here is a single T cell receptor beta chain. There are a few counts of this clone. Its antigen is not yet known. No much larger clone is present one base from it, and per-base qualities are unavailable. The data derive from a study of cytomegalovirus exposure and HLA in healthy donors (dated 2017 in TCRdb). With regard to the full study: An earlier analysis of some 500 of the donors reported approximately 300 Gb of sequence data and roughly 100 million unique TCR beta sequences from 150 million to 200 million T cells. About 300 gigabases of sequencing data and 91 million or so unique TCR sequences made up an early release that covered around 640 HLA-typed donors. Of the 300 to 400 genotyped donors, 65% to 90% fell in the genetic ancestry cluster associated with self-reported Caucasian donors. The study aimed to test whether cataloging public T cell receptors could reveal signatures of past pathogen exposure. The study used immunosequencing to profile the T cell repertoires of approximately 640 subjects and linked those repertoires to cytomegalovirus serostatus. A separate validation cohort of roughly 130 different subjects was used in addition to the approximately 700-subject first cohort. To predict cytomegalovirus infection status, the study combined high-throughput TCR immunosequencing, statistical association of individual TCRs with disease status, and machine learning. In a later analysis, previously published TCR beta repertoires from roughly 710 donors were re-analyzed and high-resolution HLA genotyping was added so that TCR occurrence patterns could be studied. In the later analysis, no new phenotypic data were used to find candidate immune exposures; instead, reliance was placed on TCR beta sequences and their occurrence across donors. An earlier analysis of around 580 of the donors used high-throughput TCR beta sequencing to judge whether each TCR beta V gene segment behaved as functional or pseudogenic. Donor age, sex, ethnicity and CMV serostatus were compiled alongside the repertoire data. In a later genetic analysis, genome-wide SNP genotypes for about 65% of the roughly 700 donors were used, and that subset was treated as a discovery cohort. Every discovery cohort repertoire had been produced on one sequencing platform. Class I and class II HLA loci were covered by the typing at four-digit resolution. The number of typed donors differed by locus: about 629-630 for A, B, C, DRB1 and DQB1; 522 for DQA1; around 610 for DPA1; and around 450 for DPB1. A handful of DR-DQ haplotypes were handled as single units for association and clustering because linkage in the cohort was strong. Among 300 to 500 genotyped donors of the cohort, an average of approximately 240,000 unique TCR beta nucleotide sequences was sequenced per donor, of which 15% to 20% were non-productive. General study outcomes and caveats: The 87-base-pair reads could not distinguish some IMGT-functional V segments, including TRBV6-2 and TRBV6-3, so those segments were excluded. In a later analysis, most CMV-associated TCR beta chains were found to appear HLA-restricted, with HLA associations seemingly driven largely by CMV exposure. Over 15 rarely observed V segments, including chromosome 9 orphons, were excluded from the earlier analysis of several hundred of the donors because counts were too low. In a later analysis, TCR association rates were found to vary across HLA loci, with the most associated TCRs seen for DRB1 alleles and the fewest for HLA-C alleles. An earlier analysis of some 560 of the donors showed that most TCR beta V segments appeared in productive rearrangements either about 87% or about 30% of the time, which broadly matched IMGT annotations. Immune exposure information for the cohort was limited to CMV serostatus. Assigning TCR associations to individual alleles was difficult when HLA alleles, especially DR and DQ, strongly co-occurred. Because some donors lacked HLA typing at each locus, the association tests relied only on the typed subset. Only TCR beta chains were sequenced in this cohort, and the absence of alpha or paired-chain data limited detectable features. A cluster of highly shared sequence variants was judged likely to be a technical artifact of the sequencing pipeline. A total of 150 to 200 TCR beta chains were listed by the study as associated with cytomegalovirus. A later analysis associated 15,000 to 20,000 TCR beta sequences with specific HLA alleles at a false discovery rate of 0.05. In a later analysis, HLA-associated TCR beta chains were found to be more clonally expanded and to have lower generation probabilities than equally common non-associated chains. In vitro tests confirmed that a few of the cytomegalovirus-associated TCR beta chains recognize cytomegalovirus antigens. A later genetic analysis associated a missense DCLRE1C variant with V-gene and J-gene trimming of TCR beta chains, and an independent cohort replicated the association. The classifier was reported to diagnose cytomegalovirus status with high specificity and sensitivity in both the original and validation cohorts. According to a later genetic analysis, donors in an Asian-associated ancestry cluster had fewer N-insertions in productive TCRs than the approximately 650-donor mean. Roughly uniform sequencing depth across donors was assumed in presence/absence analyses, although this assumption may not hold. According to the authors, the approach could potentially be generalized to other disease states and immunological phenotypes. A further reported finding was that TCR beta sequences accurately predicted the HLA-A and HLA-B alleles for most subjects in the first cohort. Linkage disequilibrium might explain the correlated functional status among segregating V segments, but an unknown experimental factor could not be excluded. According to a later analysis, parvovirus B19, influenza, CMV and Epstein-Barr virus appeared linked to several top co-occurrence clusters. Most TCR sequences were seen in very few donors, while some public TCRs were found in many individuals.

V has 7 bases trimmed and J has 2 bases trimmed; junction bases matching no gene number 13. From a lookup of the germline V gene (reference sequence), CDR1 and CDR2 are LNHDA and SQIVND. Reading from cysteine to phenylalanine, the CDR3 counts 17 amino acids. This entry keeps only the CDR3 DNA: 51 bases, framed from base 1. The method behind the library was the immunoSEQ multiplex PCR assay. For the multiplex PCR, a mixture combining 60 forward primers for TCR Vbeta segments and 13 reverse primers for TCR Jbeta segments was used. Amplification of the CDR3 region of rearranged TCR beta genes was performed with a multiplex PCR assay on genomic DNA. The amplified TCR beta libraries were sequenced on the Illumina HiSeq System as 87-base-pair reads. The paper's processing steps were these. A later analysis counted about 80 million unique TCR beta chains across the 550 to 700 repertoires, and around 12 million of these chains were shared by at least two donors. Raw reads were error-corrected and collapsed into unique sequences by a nearest-neighbor algorithm in which closely related sequences were merged to remove PCR and sequencing errors. V, D and J gene segments were assigned by aligning CDR3 sequences to IMGT reference sequences. For a sequence to be retained, at least a six-nucleotide match to both a V gene segment and a J gene segment was required. A rearrangement was called productive if the CDR3 had no stop codons and remained in frame with V and J, and every other rearrangement was called non-productive. CDR3 was defined by IMGT convention, running from the second conserved V-encoded cysteine to the conserved J-encoded phenylalanine. In an earlier analysis of 587 of the donors, sequences lacking an unambiguous match to a single V gene segment were excluded. An earlier analysis of almost 600 of the donors classified V segments as functional when productive rearrangements were above 56.7% and as segregating when the standard deviation between donors was above 5%. A statistical classification framework was built for diagnosing cytomegalovirus status from the catalog of TCR beta chain sequences. V and J gene assignment, in a later analysis, came from comparing TCR nucleotide sequences with IMGT/GENE-DB human TR gene sequences. The TCRdist pipeline was used in a later analysis to assign CDR3 sequences and most-parsimonious VDJ recombination scenarios. A later analysis defined each TCR beta chain by its CDR3 amino acid sequence plus V-gene family, and excluded reads lacking a unique V-gene family. A later analysis removed 550 to 650 highly shared, low-generation-probability nucleotide sequences to deal with suspected cross-contamination and a sequencing artifact. For each public chain, a later analysis derived a clonal expansion index from normalized ranks of inferred template counts within each repertoire. A later analysis computed generation probabilities with a VDJ recombination model fitted to out-of-frame rearrangements, and checked the results against IGoR. A later analysis scored TCR-TCR, TCR-HLA and TCR-CMV co-occurrence with hypergeometric tests, applying a repertoire-size bias correction to TCR pairs. False discovery rates were estimated in a later analysis by permuting HLA or CMV assignments 20 times. In a later analysis, co-occurring TCRs were grouped using DBSCAN, with TCRdist sequence similarity added in when clustering inside HLA-allele-positive subsets. For co-occurrence clustering, repertoires with fewer than 30,000 or more than 120,000 public chains were excluded, along with five repertoires with anomalous nucleotide sharing. As stored in TCRdb, this immuneACCESS dataset retains in-frame rearrangements with V and J assigned. A fraction of the clones does not appear; measured against another copy, unresolved V genes explain less than half of the discrepancy, and the remainder lacks a known reason. D and trimming were read from the DNA, whereas the V and J calls and clone size are those reported in that table. In this sample the table shows over 100,000 clones, around 10% of which occur a single time. The top ten hold roughly 6.4% of the sample.

The cohort consisted of 650 to 700 healthy bone marrow donors. All cohort members were sampled while nominally healthy, although unrecorded immune exposures were likely present. The donor was CMV seropositive and belonged to the group of 250 to 350 seropositive cohort members. A peripheral blood sample was provided by each donor, and peripheral blood mononuclear cells were used for TCR beta sequencing. The Qiagen DNeasy Blood Extraction Kit was used to extract genomic DNA from the blood cell samples. This receptor was identified in a woman aged 40 to 50 in good health and CMV-seropositive. The sample comprised PBMCs. Recombination connected TRBV19 to TRBJ1-5; 8 central nucleotides agree with TRBD1. The bases read TGTGCCAGTACCGTAGGCCAGGGGGCGCGTGGCAATCAGCCCCAGCATTTT. Its protein product is CASTVGQGARGNQPQHF.